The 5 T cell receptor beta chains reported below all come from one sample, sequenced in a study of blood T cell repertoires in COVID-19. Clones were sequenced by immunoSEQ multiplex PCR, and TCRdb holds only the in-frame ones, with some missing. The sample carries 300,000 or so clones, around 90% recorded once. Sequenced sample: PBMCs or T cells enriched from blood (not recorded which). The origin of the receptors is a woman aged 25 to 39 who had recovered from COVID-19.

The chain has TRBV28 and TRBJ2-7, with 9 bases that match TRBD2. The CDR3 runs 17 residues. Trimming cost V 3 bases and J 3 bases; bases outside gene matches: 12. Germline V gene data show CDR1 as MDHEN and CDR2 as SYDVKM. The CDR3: CASSFGSAGGGLYEQYF. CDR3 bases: TGTGCCAGCAGTTTCGGTTCGGCGGGAGGGGGCCTCTACGAGCAGTACTTC.

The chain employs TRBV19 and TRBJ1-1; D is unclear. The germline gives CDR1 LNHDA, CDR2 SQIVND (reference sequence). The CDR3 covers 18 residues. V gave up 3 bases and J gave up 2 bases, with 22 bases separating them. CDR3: CASSILPALTGANTEAFF. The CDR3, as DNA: TGTGCCAGTAGTATTTTGCCAGCGTTAACGGGAGCTAACACTGAAGCTTTCTTT.

As DNA, the CDR3 is TGTGCCAGCAGCTTAGGTTCGGTAGCGGGATCGGGCAATGAGCAGTTCTTC. The encoded protein is CASSLGSVAGSGNEQFF. The chain joins TRBV7-2 to TRBJ2-1; TRBD2 matches 8 bases. The CDR3 loop spans 17 amino acids. Germline V gene lookup returns CDR1 SGHTA and CDR2 FQGNSA. The junction had 11 bases not matched to a gene; V was cut back by 1 base and J by 6 bases.

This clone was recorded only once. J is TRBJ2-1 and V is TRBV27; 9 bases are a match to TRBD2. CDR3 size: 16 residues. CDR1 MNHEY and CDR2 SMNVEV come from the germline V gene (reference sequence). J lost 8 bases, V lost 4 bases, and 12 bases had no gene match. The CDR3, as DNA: TGTGCCAGCAGTTACCCCAGTAGCGGGGGCTGGGATGAGCAGTTCTTC. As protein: CASSYPSSGGWDEQFF.

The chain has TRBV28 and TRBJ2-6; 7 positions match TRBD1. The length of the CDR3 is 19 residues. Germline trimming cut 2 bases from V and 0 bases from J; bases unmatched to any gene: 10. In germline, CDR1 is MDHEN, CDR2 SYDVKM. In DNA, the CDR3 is TGTGCCAGCAGTTTAGCCACGGGACAGAGAAGCTCTGGGGCCAACGTCCTGACTTTC. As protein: CASSLATGQRSSGANVLTF.